This T cell receptor beta chain was identified in a study of T cell changes during pregnancy in multiple sclerosis. Only in-frame clones appear in the TCRdb table, and some are missing; sequencing was by immunoSEQ multiplex PCR. The table shows tens of thousands of clones, with more than 75% occurring only once. This clonotype originated in a female donor in good health, enrolled as a control in a pregnancy study. The sequences come from CD4+ T cells from peripheral blood mononuclear cells, collected in the second trimester of pregnancy.

CDR3 amino acids: CASSRVTGDRAYGYTF. Written as DNA, the CDR3 is TGTGCCAGCAGCCGGGTTACAGGAGACAGAGCCTATGGCTACACCTTC. The chain has TRBV7-2 and TRBJ1-2; D possibly corresponds to TRBD1 (5 bases). The V and J ends lost 5 bases and 4 bases respectively, with 20 bases between them. Germline V gene sequence: CDR1 SGHTA, CDR2 FQGNSA. The CDR3 runs 16 residues.